This TCR beta chain was profiled in a study of molecular identifiers for immune sequencing clone quantification. Background on the study: Replicate experiments took RNA from around 18,000 or 91,000 naive CD8 cells, divided it five ways and sequenced four. The study, taken as a whole, reports: Clones that had above 20 RNA copies took up over 98% of effector molecules but under 1% in naive cells. Barcode collisions between identical TCR molecules could shrink estimates of highly expanded clone sizes.

This clonotype was picked up many times. No antigen is known for it. CD8+CD4-CCR7+CD45RA+ sorting gave the naive CD8 T cells. TCRdb redid the calling of the PCR reads with MiXCR, one entry per CDR3 protein. The table records about 320,000 distinct CDR3 sequences, over 20% of them present only once. The receptor comes from a human donor in good health. Some libraries in this study had Jurkat cell RNA spiked in. Sample: naive CD8+ T cells from blood, with Jurkat cell RNA spiked in. Regarding subset: FACS-sorted CD8+CD4-CCR7+CD45RA+ naive T cells.

The CDR3 loop is CASSRTGTGGLGNEKLFF. The CDR3 DNA sequence: TGCGCCAGCAGCCGCACCGGGACAGGGGGCTTGGGTAATGAAAAACTGTTTTTT. This chain joins TRBV4-3 and TRBJ1-4; TRBD1 aligns across 12 bases. The V gene's germline CDR1 is LGHNA and CDR2 YSLEER. V shed 4 bases and J 4 bases; nucleotides not matched to a gene: 10. The CDR3 spans 18 residues.